This T cell receptor (beta chain) was sequenced for a study of T cells after somatic rescue of genetic block. Assay used: immunoSEQ multiplex PCR; TCRdb lists only in-frame clones, some missing. Here the sample spans 70,000 or so clones, around 93% being singletons. The V and J ends lost 9 bases and 2 bases respectively, with 10 bases between them. The CDR3 runs 12 residues. CDR1 MNHEY and CDR2 SMNVEV come from the germline V gene (reference sequence). V gene TRBV27 combines with J gene TRBJ2-5, with D unclear. Sequencing input: peripheral blood mononuclear cells (PBMCs). The receptor was isolated from a man aged 35 to 55. The CDR3 bases are TGTGCCAGGCCTCGGGTTCAAGAGACCCAGTACTTC. It specifies CARPRVQETQYF.